This T cell receptor beta chain was obtained from a study of response to subunit inactivated influenza vaccine (dated by TCRdb to about 2018). The study in broad terms: Deep quantitative T cell receptor repertoire profiling was used in the study to track responses to a trivalent subunit inactivated influenza vaccine.

As to this clonotype: The antigen it recognizes is unknown. No much larger clone exists at a distance of one base, and base qualities are not known.

What the work shows at the level of the full study, not this receptor alone: According to the authors, only a limited number of new T cells may be recruited by each seasonal influenza vaccination.

The library was generated by RT-PCR. This sample was sequenced with an Illumina HiSeq 2500. The raw public data were reprocessed by TCRdb itself: fastp quality trimming at Q25, MiXCR clonotype calling, in-frame beta chains only. CDR3 protein sequences are deduplicated, and each keeps its most common genes and DNA. The sample yields hundreds of thousands of distinct CDR3 sequences; about 15% were counted once. Of the sample, under 14% falls within the top ten clones. Its CDR3 holds 17 amino acids, cysteine through phenylalanine. Only the CDR3 region is kept as DNA, spanning 51 bases read in frame from base 1. The germline V gene (reference sequence) specifies LGHDT as CDR1 and YNNKEL as CDR2. Compared with germline, V lacks 4 bases and J lacks 6 bases; bases without a gene match: 13.

This material consisted of PBMCs from blood, taken roughly 13 days after vaccination. The clonotype comes from a man aged 45-65 years who received an inactivated influenza vaccine. Donor details come from another sample of the same person, matched by shared clones. The rearranged chain carries TRBV3-1 and TRBJ2-2; TRBD1 matches 8 bases in the middle. The nucleotide sequence is given as TGTGCCAGCAGCCCGGATCGAGGACAGGGAGTCGCCGGGGAGCTGTTTTTT. Translated, this gives CASSPDRGQGVAGELFF.